The clone carrying this T cell receptor (beta chain) was seen a handful of times. Its antigen remains unidentified. The record originates from a study of beta chain features in type 1 diabetes. V lost 4 bases, J lost 1 base, and 8 bases lay in between. Germline-derived CDR1 and CDR2 are SGDLS and YYNGEE. This CDR3 contains 13 residues. The isolated RNA, all of it, was reverse transcribed, so expressed TCRB transcripts were what got sequenced. Method: immunoSEQ multiplex PCR; TCRdb's copy keeps in-frame clones and lacks some. Among about 170,000 clones, around 7.9% were seen once, and the ten largest hold 0.5%. The collection from each donor was one heparinised blood draw averaging around 100 mL. Study findings and constraints: All four CD4+ subsets of Type 1 diabetes patients contained TCRB CDR3s that were moderately but significantly shorter. VDJ junctions in type 1 diabetes patients carried more deletions and fewer insertions.

The source of this sequence is a man between 18 and 35 years old with type 1 diabetes. V gene TRBV9 combines with J gene TRBJ1-1; the D is unclear. The sequenced sample was central memory CD4+ T cells from blood. The CDR3 DNA sequence: TGTGCCAGCAGCCCGGGAGCGAACACTGAAGCTTTCTTT. It yields the protein CASSPGANTEAFF. The whole variable domain, filled in from reference TRBV9 and TRBJ1-1, reads DSGVTQTPKHLITATGQRVTLRCSPRSGDLSVYWYQQSLDQGLQFLIQYYNGEERAKGNILERFSAQQFPDLHSELNLSSLELGDSALYFCASSPGANTEAFFGQGTRLTVV.